The clone carrying this T cell receptor beta chain was counted between two and nine times. Its target is not known. The data were obtained in a study of identical twins. Whole-study findings and limits: Modeled out-of-frame TCR alpha sharing in monozygotic twins fell below observed levels. An excess of low generation probability was shown by twin-shared out-of-frame alpha sequences. There were fewer insertions in abundant cord blood beta clonotypes, but memory repertoires showed no such pattern.

The CDR3 is 14 amino acids. V lost 2 bases to trimming and J lost 1 base, with 8 bases between them. In germline, CDR1 is MNHNY, CDR2 SVGAGI (reference sequence). TCRdb analysed the 5' RACE reads with MiXCR anew, one entry per CDR3 protein. Of 1.5 million to 2 million distinct CDR3 sequences in the sample, under 35% were seen once. This chain joins TRBV6-6 and TRBJ1-1; no firm D call. This receptor was taken from a newborn girl in good health. Sequencing was done on a sample of cord blood. CDR3 residues: CASSYEGSNTEAFF. The CDR3 DNA sequence: TGTGCCAGCAGTTACGAGGGCTCGAACACTGAAGCTTTCTTT.